This T cell receptor beta chain comes out of a study of T cell responses to AZD1222 COVID-19 vaccine. Overall study results and limits: All repertoire sampling was performed exclusively after the peak T cell response. Clonal diversity may have been underestimated in mostly white British donors.

Comments on this clone: Its antigen is as yet unknown.

TCRdb's table, derived via immunoSEQ multiplex PCR, lists solely in-frame clones and lacks some. The profile shows tens of thousands of clones, approximately 80% of them singletons. Between the trimmed V and J ends, which lost 1 base and 10 bases, there was a span of 8 bases. Germline CDR1 and CDR2: SGHNT and YENEEA. CDR3 length equals 13 residues. This receptor was taken from an adult in good health. This chain links TRBV11-3 with TRBJ1-6; D is unclear. The sequences come from peripheral blood, collected on day 0 of AZD1222 vaccination. This CDR3 reads CASSLGADSPLHF. The DNA for the CDR3 is TGTGCCAGCAGCTTAGGAGCGGACTCACCCCTCCACTTT.